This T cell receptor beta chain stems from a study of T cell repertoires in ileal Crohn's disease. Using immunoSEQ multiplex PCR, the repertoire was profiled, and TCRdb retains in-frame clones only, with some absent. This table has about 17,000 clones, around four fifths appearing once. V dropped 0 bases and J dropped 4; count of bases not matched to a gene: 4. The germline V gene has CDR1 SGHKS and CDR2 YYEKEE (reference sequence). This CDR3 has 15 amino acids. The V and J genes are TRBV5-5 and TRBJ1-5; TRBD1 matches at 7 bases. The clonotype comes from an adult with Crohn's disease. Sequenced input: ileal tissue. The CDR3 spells CASSLEGQTNQPQHF. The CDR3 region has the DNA TGTGCCAGCAGCTTGGAGGGACAGACTAATCAGCCCCAGCATTTT.